Below, 7 T cell receptor beta chains from the same sample are listed, as sequenced in a study of T cell responses to AZD1222 COVID-19 vaccine. Method: immunoSEQ multiplex PCR; TCRdb's copy keeps in-frame clones and lacks some. The sample includes approximately 110,000 clones, about 90% of them seen just once. The sequenced sample was peripheral blood, obtained 28 days after the second AZD1222 dose. The receptors come from an adult who received the AZD1222 COVID-19 vaccine.

The chain links TRBV2 to TRBJ1-5; D may be TRBD1 (6 bases). The CDR3 spans 16 residues. Germline V gives CDR1 SNHLY, CDR2 FYNNEI. The germline V and J ends were trimmed by 6 bases and 2 bases, with 17 bases remaining between them. CDR3 region: CASRVGRGARNQPQHF. The CDR3 nucleotides are TGTGCCAGCAGGGTCGGCAGGGGAGCACGCAATCAGCCCCAGCATTTT.

The chain carries TRBV18 and TRBJ2-3; either TRBD1 or TRBD2 may fit D (6 bases each). The CDR3 runs to 14 residues. Germline V gene data show CDR1 as KGHSH and CDR2 as LQKENI. V lost 3 bases, J lost 9 bases, and 16 bases lay in between. CDR3 DNA: TGTGCCAGCTCACCGGGGGGCCCCACGGCCACGCAGTATTTT. The encoded protein is CASSPGGPTATQYF.

DNA of the CDR3: TGCAGTGCTAGTGTAGGGGGCTCTGGGGCCAACGTCCTGACTTTC. Translating gives CSASVGGSGANVLTF. J is TRBJ2-6 and V is TRBV20-1, with a possible D match to TRBD1 (6 bases). Trimming removed 3 bases from V and 0 bases from J, with 9 bases in between. This CDR3 has 15 residues. CDR1 DFQATT and CDR2 SNEGSKA come from the germline V gene (reference sequence).

The chain combines TRBV5-4 with TRBJ2-3, with 13 bases fitting TRBD2. The germline V gene has CDR1 SGHNT and CDR2 YYREEE (reference sequence). The CDR3 runs to 17 residues. The V and J ends lost 4 bases and 1 base, in that order; junction bases with no gene match: 6. CDR3: CASSTRLAGGRTDTQYF. The DNA for the CDR3 is TGTGCCAGCAGCACCAGACTAGCGGGAGGTCGCACAGATACGCAGTATTTT.

The chain joins TRBV23-1 to TRBJ1-1, with D uncertain. TRBV23-1 is an open reading frame, and its role is uncertain. The CDR3 has 9 residues. V gave up 9 bases and J gave up 6 bases, with 5 bases separating them. CDR3 nucleotides: TGCGCCAGGGTGGCTGAAGCTTTCTTT. Protein sequence: CARVAEAFF.

The J gene is TRBJ1-2, the V gene TRBV7-2; D might be TRBD1 (6 bases). This CDR3 region has 14 residues. Germline loops: CDR1 SGHTA, CDR2 FQGNSA. V was shortened by 3 bases and J by 3 bases, with 11 bases between the two germline ends. The CDR3 region is CASSFRGRDYGYTF. The CDR3 nucleotides are TGTGCCAGCAGCTTCCGGGGGCGGGACTATGGCTACACCTTC. The full variable domain, rest sourced from reference TRBV7-2 and TRBJ1-2, is GAGVSQSPSNKVTEKGKDVELRCDPISGHTALYWYRQSLGQGLEFLIYFQGNSAPDKSGLPSDRFSAERTGGSVSTLTIQRTQQEDSAVYLCASSFRGRDYGYTFGSGTRLTVV.

The rearrangement uses TRBV28 and TRBJ1-1; D not certain. The CDR3 runs to 13 residues. The germline gives CDR1 MDHEN, CDR2 SYDVKM. Trimming removed 2 bases from V and 4 bases from J, with 8 bases in between. The CDR3 region is CASSLPLTTEAFF. The CDR3 coding sequence is TGTGCCAGCAGTTTACCGTTAACCACTGAAGCTTTCTTT.